This T cell receptor beta chain was recorded in a study of cytomegalovirus exposure and HLA in healthy donors. Whole-study findings and limits: Sequences of the TCR beta chain were said to predict the HLA-A and HLA-B alleles of most subjects accurately. Several of the most significant clusters appeared linked to common viral pathogens, based on a later analysis. Most TCR sequences proved rare, with some public TCRs found in many donors. Later work found that TCR association rates differed between HLA loci; DRB1 had the most and HLA-C the fewest.

The study ran its PCR with 60 Vbeta and 13 Jbeta primers. Produced via immunoSEQ multiplex PCR; TCRdb's table is partial and in-frame only. The sample holds 95,000 to 120,000 clones, roughly 70% seen once. Germline V lookup: CDR1 SGHNT, CDR2 YYREEE (reference sequence). The CDR3 runs 14 residues. With 1 base removed from V and 1 base from J, the gap between germline ends came to 5 bases. On this clone: The antigen is unknown.

V and J are TRBV5-4 and TRBJ2-2; tentative D call: TRBD1 (5 bases). Sequenced: PBMCs. This clonotype was sampled from a woman in her thirties or forties in good health and CMV-seropositive. CDR3 loop: CASSLTGNTGELFF. The CDR3 bases are TGTGCCAGCAGCTTGACAGGGAACACCGGGGAGCTGTTTTTT.